This passage covers 9 T cell receptor beta chains from one sample sequenced in a study of blood T cell repertoires in COVID-19. Produced via immunoSEQ multiplex PCR; TCRdb's table is partial and in-frame only. The sample holds nearly 250,000 clones; around 85% are singletons and the top ten take 9.1%. Input material: PBMCs or T cells enriched from blood (not recorded which). These receptors were taken from a woman in her 50s with acute COVID-19.

The chain couples TRBV9 to TRBJ2-1, with no clear D. The CDR3 covers 14 residues. The V end lost 0 bases, the J end lost 6 bases, and 10 bases lay between the germline ends. From germline, CDR1 is SGDLS and CDR2 YYNGEE. CDR3: CASSVGRLINEQFF. The CDR3 DNA follows: TGTGCCAGCAGCGTAGGGCGGCTGATCAATGAGCAGTTCTTC.

The genes are TRBV5-6 and TRBJ1-1; 12 positions agree with TRBD1. Germline CDR1 SGHDT, CDR2 YYEEEE. After removal of 3 bases from V and 3 bases from J, the junction contained 6 bases not matched to a gene. The length of the CDR3 is 16 residues. The CDR3, as DNA: TGTGCCAGCAGCTGGGACAGGGGGCCGAGTGACACTGAAGCTTTCTTT. Protein sequence: CASSWDRGPSDTEAFF.

The chain combines TRBV18 with TRBJ1-2; 7 positions match TRBD1. Germline CDR1 KGHSH, CDR2 LQKENI. CDR3 size: 16 residues. The junction had 11 bases not matched to a gene; V was cut back by 0 bases and J by 7 bases. CDR3 DNA: TGTGCCAGCTCACCACCACCCCGACAGGGCGAGGGTGGCTACACCTTC. Protein product: CASSPPPRQGEGGYTF.

The chain recombines TRBV27 with TRBJ2-3; TRBD2 is a possible D gene (5 bases). The CDR3 length is 14 residues. The germline CDR1 and CDR2 sequences are MNHEY and SMNVEV (reference sequence). The V and J ends lost 6 bases and 6 bases respectively, with 16 bases between them. CDR3: CASRRAGVLDTQYF. The CDR3 nucleotides are TGTGCCAGCAGAAGAGCCGGGGTCCTGGATACGCAGTATTTT.

J is TRBJ1-4 and V is TRBV4-3; perhaps TRBD1 as D (6 bases). With 3 bases removed from V and 8 bases from J, the gap between germline ends came to 10 bases. This CDR3 spans 13 amino acids. Germline CDR1 is LGHNA and CDR2 is YSLEER. CDR3 DNA: TGCGCCAGCAGCCACAGGGGCAGCGAAAAACTGTTTTTT. It translates to CASSHRGSEKLFF.

The chain links TRBV6-1 to TRBJ2-7; 13 positions agree with TRBD2. The CDR3 totals 16 residues. J lost 4 bases, V lost 3 bases, and 6 bases had no gene match. Germline CDR1 is MNHNS and CDR2 is SASEGT. The CDR3 coding sequence is TGTGCCAGCAGTGACCGGCCGACTAGCGGGGGGTACGAGCAGTACTTC. Protein: CASSDRPTSGGYEQYF.

The chain couples TRBV2 to TRBJ1-1, with unresolved D. Germline V gene data show CDR1 as SNHLY and CDR2 as FYNNEI. The CDR3 contains 14 residues. V was trimmed by 7 bases and J by 1 base, leaving 13 bases between them. This CDR3 reads CASNSWVPNTEAFF. CDR3 in DNA: TGTGCCAGCAACAGCTGGGTCCCGAACACTGAAGCTTTCTTT.

This sequence joins TRBV12-5 and TRBJ1-6; 9 nucleotides line up with TRBD1. After removal of 5 bases from V and 10 bases from J, the junction contained 6 bases not matched to a gene. Germline CDR1 and CDR2: LGHNT and FRNRAP. The CDR3 totals 14 residues. The CDR3, as DNA: TGTGCTAGTGGTCCGGACAGGGGTCGATCACCCCTCCACTTT. Translated, it gives CASGPDRGRSPLHF.

This clone was recorded a few times. V usage is TRBV30 and J usage is TRBJ1-6; 8 bases are a match to TRBD1. The CDR3 consists of 15 residues. Germline V gene lookup returns CDR1 GTSNPN and CDR2 SVGIG (reference sequence). Trimming at V came to 3 bases and at J to 5 bases, leaving 6 bases not matched to a gene. The CDR3 loop reads CAWRGSDRDNSPLHF. CDR3 sequence (DNA): TGTGCCTGGAGAGGCTCGGACAGGGATAATTCACCCCTCCACTTT.